Given below is one T cell receptor beta chain in context. Amplification of TCR beta CDR3 regions used RNA as the template. HTBI primers were employed in a first-round RT-PCR of the TCR CDR3. In TCRdb, the multiplex PCR reads were re-called with MiXCR into one record per CDR3 protein. The sample holds 600,000 to 850,000 distinct CDR3 sequences, 15% to 20% seen once. The blood sample dates from first hyperthyroidism diagnosis, preceding any ophthalmopathy symptoms. Fresh peripheral blood, 7.5 to 10 ml, was the source of the PBMCs. These data are taken from a study of T cells in Graves' hyperthyroidism and ophthalmopathy. CDR3 size: 12 residues. After removal of 1 base from V and 15 bases from J, the junction contained 6 bases not matched to a gene.

This clonotype originated in a woman in her fifties or sixties with Graves' hyperthyroidism that later progressed to Graves' ophthalmopathy. Specimen: blood. The chain recombines TRBV12-3 or TRBV12-4 with TRBJ2-1; 7 bases are a match to TRBD1. Written as DNA, the CDR3 is TGTGCCAGCAGTTTAGGGGGGACAGTTCTGTTCTTC. This encodes CASSLGGTVLFF.